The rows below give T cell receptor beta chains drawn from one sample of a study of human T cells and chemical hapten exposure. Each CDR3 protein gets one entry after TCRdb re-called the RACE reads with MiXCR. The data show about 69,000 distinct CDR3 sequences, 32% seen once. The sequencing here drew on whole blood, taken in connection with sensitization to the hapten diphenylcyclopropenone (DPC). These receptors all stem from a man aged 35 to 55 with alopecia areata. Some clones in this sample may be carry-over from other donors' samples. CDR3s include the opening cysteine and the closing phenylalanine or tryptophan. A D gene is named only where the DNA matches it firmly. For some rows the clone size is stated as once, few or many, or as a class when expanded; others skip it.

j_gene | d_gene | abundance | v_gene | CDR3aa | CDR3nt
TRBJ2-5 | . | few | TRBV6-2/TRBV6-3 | CASSSSFAQYF | TGTGCCAGCAGTTCTTCCTTCGCCCAGTACTTC
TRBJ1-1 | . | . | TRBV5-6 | CASSFTGRETFF | TGTGCCAGCAGCTTCACGGGCCGCGAAACTTTCTTT
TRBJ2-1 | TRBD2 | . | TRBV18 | CASSPPLAGEDEQFF | TGTGCCAGCTCACCACCGCTAGCGGGGGAGGATGAGCAGTTCTTC
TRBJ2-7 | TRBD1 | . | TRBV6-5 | CASSRQGMGEQYF | TGTGCCAGCAGTCGACAGGGAATGGGCGAGCAGTACTTC
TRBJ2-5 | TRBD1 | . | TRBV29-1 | CSVDQTGGETQYF | TGCAGCGTTGACCAGACAGGGGGAGAGACCCAGTACTTC
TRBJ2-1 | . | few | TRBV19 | CASSIDQEGRQFF | TGTGCCAGTAGTATAGATCAAGAGGGGAGGCAGTTCTTC
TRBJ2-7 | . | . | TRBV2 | CASSAGRYEQYF | TGTGCCAGCAGCGCAGGGCGATACGAGCAGTACTTC
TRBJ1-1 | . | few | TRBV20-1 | CSTREQRNTEAFF | TGCAGTACAAGGGAACAGAGGAACACTGAAGCTTTCTTT
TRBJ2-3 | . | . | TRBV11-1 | CASSPRVRAGGGTDTQYF | TGTGCCAGCAGCCCGAGAGTCAGGGCTGGCGGGGGCACAGATACGCAGTATTTT
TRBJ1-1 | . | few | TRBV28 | CASIVGNTEAFF | TGTGCCAGCATAGTGGGGAACACTGAAGCTTTCTTT
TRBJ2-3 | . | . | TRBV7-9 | CASSLEVPLAQYF | TGTGCCAGCAGCTTAGAGGTACCGCTGGCGCAGTATTTT
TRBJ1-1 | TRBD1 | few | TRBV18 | CASSPPSQGVNTEAFF | TGTGCCAGCTCACCACCTTCACAGGGGGTGAACACTGAAGCTTTCTTT
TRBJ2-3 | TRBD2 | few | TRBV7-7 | CASTPTGAGVDTQYF | TGTGCCAGCACCCCAACCGGAGCGGGAGTGGATACGCAGTATTTT
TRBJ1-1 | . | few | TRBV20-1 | CSARVVALNTEAFF | TGCAGTGCTAGAGTTGTGGCACTGAACACTGAAGCTTTCTTT
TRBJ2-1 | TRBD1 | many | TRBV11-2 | CASSSTGQSSYNEQFF | TGTGCCAGCAGCTCGACGGGACAGAGCTCCTACAATGAGCAGTTCTTC
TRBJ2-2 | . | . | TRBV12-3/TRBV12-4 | CASSRGTRTGELFF | TGTGCCAGCAGCCGAGGGACCCGCACCGGGGAGCTGTTTTTT
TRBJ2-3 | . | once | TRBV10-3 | CAISESFHPGEGGTDTQYF | TGTGCCATCAGTGAGTCATTTCATCCAGGGGAAGGGGGCACAGATACGCAGTATTTT
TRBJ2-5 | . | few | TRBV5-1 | CASSPGGYQETQYF | TGCGCCAGCAGCCCCGGAGGTTACCAAGAGACCCAGTACTTC
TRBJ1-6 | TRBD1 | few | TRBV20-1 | CSAGTGGGNSPLHF | TGCAGTGCTGGGACAGGGGGCGGTAATTCACCCCTCCACTTT
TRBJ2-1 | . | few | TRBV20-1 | CSAPPGASSYNEQFF | TGCAGTGCACCCCCAGGAGCTAGCTCCTACAATGAGCAGTTCTTC
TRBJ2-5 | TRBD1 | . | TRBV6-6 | CASSGGQETQYF | TGTGCCAGCTCAGGGGGACAAGAGACCCAGTACTTC
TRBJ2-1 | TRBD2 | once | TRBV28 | CASSLLGRGLAYNEQFF | TGTGCCAGCAGTTTATTAGGTCGTGGACTAGCCTACAATGAGCAGTTCTTC
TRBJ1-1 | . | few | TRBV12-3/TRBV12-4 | CASSLRQLNTEAFF | TGTGCCAGCAGTTTGAGACAGCTGAACACTGAAGCTTTCTTT
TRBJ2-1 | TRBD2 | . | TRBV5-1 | CASSHGLAGDEQFF | TGCGCCAGCAGCCACGGACTAGCGGGAGATGAGCAGTTCTTC
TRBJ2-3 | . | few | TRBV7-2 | CASSLGALPQDTQYF | TGTGCCAGCAGCTTAGGGGCATTACCACAAGATACGCAGTATTTT
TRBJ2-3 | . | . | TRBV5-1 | CASRPRAVGTDTQYF | TGCGCCAGCAGGCCCCGGGCCGTGGGCACAGATACGCAGTATTTT